This record covers a single T cell receptor beta chain. This clone's antigen is unknown. It has no much larger one-base neighbor in the sample; base qualities were not kept. According to the germline V gene, CDR1 reads SGHDT and CDR2 reads YYEEEE. Trimming at the junction amounts to 0 bases on V and 2 bases on J, and the germline ends lie 15 bases apart. The CDR3, from cysteine to phenylalanine, totals 16 residues. Just CDR3 DNA is preserved here, 48 bases in frame from base 1. The trial excluded patients who had a history of autoimmune disease or who were on systemic immunosuppression. Peripheral blood for TCR sequencing was collected from all dose cohorts at baseline, on cycle 4 day 1, and on cycle 7 day 1. Samples were obtained from an open-label, multicenter, first-in-human phase I dose-escalation trial of ivuxolimab. Adults with locally advanced or metastatic melanoma, renal cell, hepatocellular, or head and neck squamous cell carcinoma were enrolled in the trial. Before TCR sequencing, CD4+ T cells and CD8+ T cells from peripheral blood were sorted into separate populations.

The entry originates in a study of OX40 agonist ivuxolimab in advanced cancers. For context, the study as a whole: Ivuxolimab was an agonistic, fully human IgG2 monoclonal antibody directed against OX40 (CD134), a costimulatory receptor. Intravenous ivuxolimab was administered to patients every 2 weeks at six dose levels: 0.01, 0.1, 0.3, 1.5, 3 and 10 mg/kg. Among the 52 dose-escalation patients, 19 had hepatocellular carcinoma, 15 melanoma, 9 renal cell carcinoma and 9 head and neck cancer. In the dose-escalation cohort, around four fifths of patients were male, and the mean age was roughly 56 years with a range of about 20 to 79. Prior anti-PD-1, anti-PD-L1 or anti-CTLA-4 therapy was permitted, and about 40% of dose-escalation patients had received checkpoint inhibitors. Partial responses were achieved by three dose-escalation patients, of whom one had hepatocellular carcinoma and two had cutaneous melanoma. The point of sequencing TCRbeta in the periphery was to test whether ivuxolimab changed TCR sequence diversity and drove clonal T-cell expansion. The paper covers the monotherapy dose-escalation part of the phase I ivuxolimab trial, which included N ≈ 54 patients.

What the work shows at the level of the full study, not this receptor alone: Low levels of normalized T-cell clonal expansion were also shown by some nonresponding patients. Which antigens the clonally expanded peripheral T cells were specific for was not determined. Clonal expansion of both CD4+ and CD8+ blood T cells was observed from baseline to week 6 at doses 0.1 to 3.0 mg/kg. In the 0.1-3.0 mg/kg groups, partial responders had among the lowest normalized peripheral clonal expansion, particularly in CD8+ T cells. After ivuxolimab, more expanded clones were found on average in CD8+ T cells than in CD4+ T cells.

Genomic DNA was isolated from the sorted cells so that the TCRbeta CDR3 region could be sequenced. The immunoSEQ Assay was used to sequence the TCRbeta CDR3 regions. TCRdb stores this immuneACCESS table with in-frame sequences only. Part of the clones is absent; in the studies checked, under half of the shortfall reflects unresolved V genes, and no reason is known for the rest. The sample table lists approximately 87,000 clones, approximately 85% of them with a count of one. In total, the top ten clones hold roughly 4.3% of the sample. The rearrangement joined TRBV5-6 to TRBJ2-7, with the D gene not confidently named. The sequence came from an adult with an advanced solid tumor such as melanoma, head and neck, liver or kidney cancer. The input for sequencing was CD4+ or CD8+ T cells sorted from blood, taken in a trial of the OX40 agonist ivuxolimab. The CDR3 is CASSLAPAVGTYEQYF. DNA sequence: TGTGCCAGCAGCTTGGCCCCGGCAGTCGGTACCTACGAGCAGTACTTC.